This T cell receptor (beta chain) was identified during a study of T cells in Graves' hyperthyroidism and ophthalmopathy. Findings of the study overall: A model using 13 V-J features told ophthalmopathy apart from stable hyperthyroidism. Among clonotypes expanded in thyroid above 0.001, most were also found in blood.

There are 15 residues in the CDR3. The V gene's germline CDR1 is SNHLY and CDR2 FYNNEI. The ends lost 6 bases at V and 0 bases at J; junction bases unmatched: 7. This clonotype was seen a single time. Antigen: not known. Researchers took RNA transcripts and amplified the TCR beta CDR3 regions from them. First-round RT-PCR of the TCR CDR3 relied on the HTBI primer set. In TCRdb, the multiplex PCR reads were re-called with MiXCR into one record per CDR3 protein. The table lists 450,000 to 500,000 distinct CDR3 sequences, approximately 23% of them singletons. Diagnosis rested on symptoms, serum thyroxine and TRAb, thyroid ultrasound, and orbital computed tomography.

The chain joins TRBV2 to TRBJ2-7, with 8 nucleotides matching TRBD2. The sequence was obtained from a woman aged 70 to 79 with Graves' ophthalmopathy. Sequences were obtained from blood. CDR3: CASSEGLGSSYEQYF. DNA of the CDR3: TGTGCCAGCAGCGAGGGACTAGGAAGCTCCTACGAGCAGTACTTC.